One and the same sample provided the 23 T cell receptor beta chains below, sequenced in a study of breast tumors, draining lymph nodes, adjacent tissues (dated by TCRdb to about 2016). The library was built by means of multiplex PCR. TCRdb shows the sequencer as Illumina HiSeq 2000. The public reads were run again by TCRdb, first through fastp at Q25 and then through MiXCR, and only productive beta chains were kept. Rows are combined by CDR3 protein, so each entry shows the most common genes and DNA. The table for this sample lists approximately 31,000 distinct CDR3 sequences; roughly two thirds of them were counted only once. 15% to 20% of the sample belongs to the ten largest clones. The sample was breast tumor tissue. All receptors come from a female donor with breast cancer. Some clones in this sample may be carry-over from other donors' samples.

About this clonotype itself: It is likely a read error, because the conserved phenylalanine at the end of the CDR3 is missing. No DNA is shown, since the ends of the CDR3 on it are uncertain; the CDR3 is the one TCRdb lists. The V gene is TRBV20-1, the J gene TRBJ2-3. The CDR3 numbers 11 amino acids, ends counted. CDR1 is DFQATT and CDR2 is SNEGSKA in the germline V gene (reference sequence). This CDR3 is CSARPADTQSL.

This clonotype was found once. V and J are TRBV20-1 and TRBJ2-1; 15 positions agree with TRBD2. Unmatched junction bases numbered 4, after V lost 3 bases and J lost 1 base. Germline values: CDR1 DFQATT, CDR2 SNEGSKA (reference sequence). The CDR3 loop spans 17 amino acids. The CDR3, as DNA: TGCAGTGCTAGGGGACTAGCGGGAGGCTTGTCCTACAATGAGCAGTTCTTC. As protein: CSARGLAGGLSYNEQFF.

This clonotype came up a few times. The CDR3 region is CASSQVDGDNTEAFF. The CDR3 DNA sequence: TGCGCCAGCAGCCAAGTGGACGGCGATAACACTGAAGCTTTCTTT. V usage is TRBV4-1 and J usage is TRBJ1-1; D ambiguous. This CDR3 contains 15 residues. Germline values: CDR1 MGHRA, CDR2 YSYEKL. Trimming removed 1 base from V and 2 bases from J, with 11 bases in between.

In nucleotides, the CDR3 is TGTGCCAGCAGCCCATACAGGGGGGGTGACTATGGCTACACCTTC. This encodes CASSPYRGGDYGYTF. This sequence joins TRBV7-2 and TRBJ1-2; TRBD1 agrees at 8 bases. CDR3 length: 15 amino acids. CDR1 and CDR2 (germline): SGHTA, FQGNSA. V lost 5 bases, J lost 3 bases, and 8 bases stayed unmatched.

CDR3 in amino acids: CSARDGTGISPLHF. The CDR3 nucleotides read TGCAGTGCTAGAGATGGGACAGGGATATCACCCCTCCACTTT. V gene TRBV20-1 combines with J gene TRBJ1-6, with 9 bases matching TRBD1. The CDR3 extends over 14 amino acids. V shed 0 bases and J 10 bases; nucleotides not matched to a gene: 4. Germline V gene sequence: CDR1 DFQATT, CDR2 SNEGSKA (reference sequence).

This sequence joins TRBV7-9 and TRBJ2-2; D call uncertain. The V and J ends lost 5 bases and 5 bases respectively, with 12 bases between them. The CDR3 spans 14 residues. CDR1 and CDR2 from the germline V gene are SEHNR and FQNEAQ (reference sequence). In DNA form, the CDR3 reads TGTGCCAGCAGCGTTAAGCATGGGACCGGGGAGCTGTTTTTT. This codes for CASSVKHGTGELFF.

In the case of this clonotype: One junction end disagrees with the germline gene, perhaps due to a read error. In DNA, the CDR3 is TGTGCCGGCAGTCAAACATGGGACACTGGAAACACCATATATTTT. Protein product: CAGSQTWDTGNTIYF. V and J are TRBV2 and TRBJ1-3; maybe TRBD1 (6 bases). The CDR3 is 15 amino acids. Germline loops: CDR1 SNHLY, CDR2 FYNNEI.

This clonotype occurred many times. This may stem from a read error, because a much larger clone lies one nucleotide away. CDR3 region: CATGGERTNEQFF. The DNA for the CDR3 is TGTGCCACCGGGGGGGAGCGTACAAATGAGCAGTTCTTC. The chain uses TRBV5-5 and TRBJ2-1, with TRBD2 matching over 8 bases. This CDR3 contains 13 residues. Germline assignment: CDR1 SGHKS and CDR2 YYEKEE (reference sequence). The J segment lost 7 bases and the V segment lost 9 bases, leaving 9 bases of the junction unmatched.

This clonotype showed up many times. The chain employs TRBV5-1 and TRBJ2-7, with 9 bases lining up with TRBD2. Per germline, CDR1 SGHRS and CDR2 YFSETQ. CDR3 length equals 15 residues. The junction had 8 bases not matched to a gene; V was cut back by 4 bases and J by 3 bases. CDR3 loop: CASSPGLAVRYEQYF. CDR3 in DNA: TGCGCCAGCAGCCCGGGACTAGCAGTCCGCTACGAGCAGTACTTC.

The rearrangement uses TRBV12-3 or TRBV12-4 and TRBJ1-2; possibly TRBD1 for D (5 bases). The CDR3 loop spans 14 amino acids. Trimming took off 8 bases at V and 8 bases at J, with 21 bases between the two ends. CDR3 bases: TGTGCCAGCGGGGACGGCCCGGGCGCGAAGGGCTACACCTTC. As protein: CASGDGPGAKGYTF.

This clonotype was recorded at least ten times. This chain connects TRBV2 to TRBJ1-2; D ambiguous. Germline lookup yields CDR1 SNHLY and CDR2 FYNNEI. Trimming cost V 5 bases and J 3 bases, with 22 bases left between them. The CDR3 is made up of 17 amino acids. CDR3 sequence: CASSPGRGRGLHYGYTF. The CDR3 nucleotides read TGTGCCAGCAGTCCCGGACGAGGCAGAGGGTTACACTATGGCTACACCTTC.

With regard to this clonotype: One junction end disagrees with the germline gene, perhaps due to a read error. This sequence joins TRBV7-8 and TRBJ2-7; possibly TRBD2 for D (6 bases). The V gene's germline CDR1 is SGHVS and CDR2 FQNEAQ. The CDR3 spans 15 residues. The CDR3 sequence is CASSLAWRDPYVQYF. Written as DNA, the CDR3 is TGTGCCAGCAGCTTAGCGTGGAGGGACCCCTACGTGCAGTACTTC. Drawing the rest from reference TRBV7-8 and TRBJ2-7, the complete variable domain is GAGVSQSPRYKVAKRGQDVALRCDPISGHVSLFWYQQALGQGPEFLTYFQNEAQLDKSGLPSDRFFAERPEGSVSTLKIQRTQQEDSAVYLCASSLAWRDPYVQYFGPGTRLTVT.

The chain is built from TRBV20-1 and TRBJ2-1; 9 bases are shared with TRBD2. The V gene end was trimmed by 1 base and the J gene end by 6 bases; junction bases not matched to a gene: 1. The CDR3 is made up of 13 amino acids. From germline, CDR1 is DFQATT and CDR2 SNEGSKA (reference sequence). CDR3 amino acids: CSARVSGSNEQFF. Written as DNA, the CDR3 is TGCAGTGCTAGAGTTAGCGGGAGCAATGAGCAGTTCTTC.

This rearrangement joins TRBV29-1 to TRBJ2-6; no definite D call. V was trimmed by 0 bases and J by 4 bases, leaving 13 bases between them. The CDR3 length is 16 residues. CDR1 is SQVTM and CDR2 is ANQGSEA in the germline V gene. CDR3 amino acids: CSVEDRKGKGANVLTF. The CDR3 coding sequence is TGCAGCGTTGAAGATCGAAAGGGTAAAGGGGCCAACGTCCTGACTTTC.

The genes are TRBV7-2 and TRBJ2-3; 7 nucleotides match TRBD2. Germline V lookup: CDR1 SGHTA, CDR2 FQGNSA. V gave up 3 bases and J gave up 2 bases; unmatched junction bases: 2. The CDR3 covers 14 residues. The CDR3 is CASSLAGVTDTQYF. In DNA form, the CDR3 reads TGTGCCAGCAGCTTGGCGGGGGTCACAGATACGCAGTATTTT.

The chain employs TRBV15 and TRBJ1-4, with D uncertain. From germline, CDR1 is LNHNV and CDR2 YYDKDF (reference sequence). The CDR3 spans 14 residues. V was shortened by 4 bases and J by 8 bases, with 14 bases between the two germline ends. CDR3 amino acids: CATSIAVDTEKLFF. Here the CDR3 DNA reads TGTGCCACCAGCATAGCGGTGGATACAGAAAAACTGTTTTTT.

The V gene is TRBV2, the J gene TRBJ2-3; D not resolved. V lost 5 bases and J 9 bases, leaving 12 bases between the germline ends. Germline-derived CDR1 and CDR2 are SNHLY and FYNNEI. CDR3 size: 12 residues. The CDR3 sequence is CASSPGLSTQYF. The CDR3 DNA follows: TGTGCCAGCAGTCCCGGCCTCTCGACGCAGTATTTT.

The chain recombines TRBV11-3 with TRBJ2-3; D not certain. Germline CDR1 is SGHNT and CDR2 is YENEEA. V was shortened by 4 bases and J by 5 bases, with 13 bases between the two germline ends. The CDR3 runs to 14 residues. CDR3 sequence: CASSSTSPQDTQYF. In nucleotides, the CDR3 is TGTGCCAGCAGCTCGACTTCGCCGCAAGATACGCAGTATTTT.

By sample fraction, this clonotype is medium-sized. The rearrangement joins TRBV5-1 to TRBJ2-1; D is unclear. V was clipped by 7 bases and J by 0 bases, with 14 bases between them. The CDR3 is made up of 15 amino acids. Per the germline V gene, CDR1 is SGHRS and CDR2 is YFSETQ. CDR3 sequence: CASQDSPSSYNEQFF. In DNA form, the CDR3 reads TGCGCCAGCCAAGATAGCCCTAGCTCCTACAATGAGCAGTTCTTC.

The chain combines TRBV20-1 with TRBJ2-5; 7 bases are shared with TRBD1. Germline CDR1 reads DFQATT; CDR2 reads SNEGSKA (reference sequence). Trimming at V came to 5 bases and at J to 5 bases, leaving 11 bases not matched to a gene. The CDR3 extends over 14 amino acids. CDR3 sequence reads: CSASQTGLGETQYF. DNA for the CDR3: TGCAGTGCTTCGCAGACAGGGCTCGGGGAGACCCAGTACTTC.

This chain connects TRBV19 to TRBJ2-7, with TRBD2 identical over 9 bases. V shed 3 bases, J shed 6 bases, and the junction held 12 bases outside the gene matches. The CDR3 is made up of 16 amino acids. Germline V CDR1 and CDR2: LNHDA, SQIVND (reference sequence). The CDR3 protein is CASSISPGLASGEQYF. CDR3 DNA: TGTGCCAGTAGTATTTCACCGGGACTAGCTTCTGGCGAGCAGTACTTC.

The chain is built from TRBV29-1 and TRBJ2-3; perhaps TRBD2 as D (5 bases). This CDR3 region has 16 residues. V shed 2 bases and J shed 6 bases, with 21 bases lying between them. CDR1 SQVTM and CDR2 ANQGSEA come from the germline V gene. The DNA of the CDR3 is TGCAGCGTTGAATTGGCTAGCCGAAATAAACTCGATACGCAGTATTTT. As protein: CSVELASRNKLDTQYF.

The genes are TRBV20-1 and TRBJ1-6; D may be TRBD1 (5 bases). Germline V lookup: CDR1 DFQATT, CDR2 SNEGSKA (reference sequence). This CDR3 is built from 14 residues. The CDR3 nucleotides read TGCACCTTATTATGGGGACCGAGAAATTCACCCCTCCACTTT. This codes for CTLLWGPRNSPLHF.